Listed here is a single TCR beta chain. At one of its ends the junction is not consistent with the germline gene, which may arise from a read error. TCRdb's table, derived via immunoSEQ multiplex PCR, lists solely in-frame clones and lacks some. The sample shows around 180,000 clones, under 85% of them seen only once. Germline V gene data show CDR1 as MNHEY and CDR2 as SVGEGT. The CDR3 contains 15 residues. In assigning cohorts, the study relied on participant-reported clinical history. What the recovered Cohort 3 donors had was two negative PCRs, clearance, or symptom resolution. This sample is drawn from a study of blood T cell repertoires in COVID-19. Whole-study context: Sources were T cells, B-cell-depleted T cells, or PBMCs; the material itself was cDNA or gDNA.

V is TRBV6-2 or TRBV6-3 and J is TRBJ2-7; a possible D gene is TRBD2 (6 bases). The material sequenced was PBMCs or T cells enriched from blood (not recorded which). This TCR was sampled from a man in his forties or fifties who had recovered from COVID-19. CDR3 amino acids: CASSDSGTGGYEQYF. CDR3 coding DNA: TGTGCCAGCAGTGACTCCGGGACTGGGGGCTACGAGCAGTACTTC.